The clone carrying this TCR beta chain was found a few times. Antigen unknown. The data stem from a study of CD8 T cells in ankylosing spondylitis. Study-wide results and limits: There was a TCR beta motif, made of 7 or 8 highly homologous variants, that appeared characteristic of ankylosing spondylitis blood.

This CDR3 has 15 amino acids. V trimming: 4 bases; J trimming: 8 bases; junction bases outside the gene matches: 5. Germline V gives CDR1 LGHNT, CDR2 FRNRAP. TCRdb processed the 5' RACE reads anew with MiXCR; each CDR3 protein has one entry. The repertoire holds roughly 150,000 distinct CDR3 sequences, approximately 9% seen once, with about 16% in the top ten. The V call is TRBV12-5, the J call TRBJ2-2; 12 bases fit TRBD2. Sample: blood, either unsorted or a sorted T cell fraction (not recorded which). This sequence was found in a female donor with ankylosing spondylitis or in good health (not recorded which). The CDR3 spells CASGSTSGSRGELFF. The CDR3 bases are TGTGCTAGTGGTTCGACTAGCGGGAGTCGTGGGGAGCTGTTTTTT.